This T cell receptor (beta chain) was captured in a study of T cell changes during pregnancy in multiple sclerosis. The data were produced by immunoSEQ multiplex PCR, yet TCRdb's version contains in-frame clones alone and is incomplete. Of under 10,000 clones listed, 87% are singletons. The CDR3 extends over 16 amino acids. The germline gives CDR1 MNHEY, CDR2 SMNVEV (reference sequence). Trimming stripped 3 bases from V and 4 bases from J, with 18 bases between. The origin of this receptor is a female donor in good health, enrolled as a control in a pregnancy study. The V call is TRBV27, the J call TRBJ1-2, with D maybe TRBD1 (5 bases). The sequencing here drew on CD8+ T cells from peripheral blood mononuclear cells, taken in the first trimester of pregnancy. CDR3 sequence reads: CASSFSPRGGAYGYTF. The CDR3 bases are TGTGCCAGCAGTTTCTCACCCCGGGGGGGAGCCTATGGCTACACCTTC.